A single T cell receptor beta chain is shown here with its context. What it recognizes is unknown. The sample originates from a study of cytomegalovirus exposure and HLA in healthy donors. The CDR3 loop spans 14 amino acids. Germline lookup yields CDR1 SGHNT and CDR2 YYREEE (reference sequence). V dropped 0 bases and J dropped 5; count of bases not matched to a gene: 3. Amplification used 60 Vbeta primers and 13 Jbeta primers. Here immunoSEQ multiplex PCR was the method, and the copy in TCRdb shows in-frame clones only, minus some. This table has some 190,000 clones, less than 85% appearing once. Healthy people donating bone marrow made up the donors. There were likely unrecorded immune exposures, though donors were nominally healthy when sampled. General study points: The study flagged roughly 160 TCR beta chains as cytomegalovirus-associated. TCR beta sequences reportedly predicted most subjects' HLA-A and HLA-B alleles accurately.

The source is a man aged 25 to 40 in good health and CMV-seropositive. V and J are TRBV5-4 and TRBJ2-7, with 9 positions matching TRBD2. The material sequenced was PBMCs. The chain's CDR3 is CASSLGGRADEQYF. The CDR3 bases are TGTGCCAGCAGCTTGGGCGGGAGGGCCGACGAGCAGTACTTC.